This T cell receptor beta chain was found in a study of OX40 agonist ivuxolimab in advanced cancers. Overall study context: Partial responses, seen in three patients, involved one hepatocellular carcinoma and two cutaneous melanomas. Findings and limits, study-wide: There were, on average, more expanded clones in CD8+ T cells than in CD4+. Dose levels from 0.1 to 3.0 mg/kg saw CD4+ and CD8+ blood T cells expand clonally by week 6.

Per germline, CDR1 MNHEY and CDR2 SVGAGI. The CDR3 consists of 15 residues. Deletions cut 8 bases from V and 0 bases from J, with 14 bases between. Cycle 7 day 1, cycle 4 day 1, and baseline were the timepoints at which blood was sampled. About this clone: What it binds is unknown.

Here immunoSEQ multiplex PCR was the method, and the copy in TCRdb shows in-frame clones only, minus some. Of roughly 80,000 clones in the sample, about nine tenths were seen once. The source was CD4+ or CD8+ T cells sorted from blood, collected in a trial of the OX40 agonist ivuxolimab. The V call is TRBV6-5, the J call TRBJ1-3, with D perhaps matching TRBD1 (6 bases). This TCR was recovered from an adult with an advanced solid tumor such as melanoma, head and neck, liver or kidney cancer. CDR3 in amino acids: CASRVLGASGNTIYF. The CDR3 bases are TGTGCCAGCCGCGTGTTGGGGGCCTCTGGAAACACCATATATTTT.